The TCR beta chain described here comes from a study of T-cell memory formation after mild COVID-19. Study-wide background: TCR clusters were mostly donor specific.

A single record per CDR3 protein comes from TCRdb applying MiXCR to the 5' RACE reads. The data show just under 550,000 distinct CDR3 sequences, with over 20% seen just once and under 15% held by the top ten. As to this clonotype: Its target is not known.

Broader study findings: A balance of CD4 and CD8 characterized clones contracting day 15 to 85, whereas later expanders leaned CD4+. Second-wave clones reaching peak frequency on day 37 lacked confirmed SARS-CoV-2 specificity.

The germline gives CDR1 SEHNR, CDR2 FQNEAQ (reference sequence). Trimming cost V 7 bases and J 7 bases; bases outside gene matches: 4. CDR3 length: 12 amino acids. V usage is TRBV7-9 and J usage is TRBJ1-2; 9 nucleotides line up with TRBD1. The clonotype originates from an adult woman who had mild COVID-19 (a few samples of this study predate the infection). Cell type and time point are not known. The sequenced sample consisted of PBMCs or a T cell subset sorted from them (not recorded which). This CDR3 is CASKQGASGYTF. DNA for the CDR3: TGTGCCAGCAAACAGGGGGCGAGTGGCTACACCTTC.